The 25 T cell receptor beta chains given below trace back to one sample, sequenced in a study of T cell responses to AZD1222 COVID-19 vaccine. Sequenced by immunoSEQ multiplex PCR; TCRdb stores in-frame clones only, minus some. The sample carries roughly 70,000 clones, under 95% recorded once. The starting material was peripheral blood, obtained 28 days after the second dose of the MenACWY control vaccine. The receptors here all came from an adult who received the MenACWY meningococcal vaccine as a control.

This chain uses TRBV25-1 with TRBJ1-4; 8 nucleotides line up with TRBD1. The V gene end was trimmed by 5 bases and the J gene end by 4 bases; junction bases not matched to a gene: 9. In germline, CDR1 is MGHDK, CDR2 SYGVNS. The CDR3 covers 16 residues. The CDR3 here is CASSKRTGPLNEKLFF. CDR3 in DNA: TGTGCCAGCAGTAAACGGACAGGGCCGCTTAATGAAAAACTGTTTTTT.

The V and J genes are TRBV4-3 and TRBJ2-3, with 7 bases fitting TRBD1. The V gene end was trimmed by 5 bases and the J gene end by 5 bases; junction bases not matched to a gene: 10. The CDR3 totals 15 residues. Germline CDR1 reads LGHNA; CDR2 reads YSLEER. CDR3 protein: CASSRRQGPGDTQYF. DNA of the CDR3: TGCGCCAGCAGCAGGCGACAGGGTCCGGGAGATACGCAGTATTTT.

The chain combines TRBV19 with TRBJ2-1; maybe TRBD1 (5 bases). Trimming stripped 5 bases from V and 4 bases from J, with 12 bases between. This CDR3 is 14 amino acids long. Germline V gene data show CDR1 as LNHDA and CDR2 as SQIVND (reference sequence). The CDR3 region is CASSHRQTYNEQFF. CDR3 bases: TGTGCCAGTAGTCACAGACAGACATACAATGAGCAGTTCTTC.

The chain links TRBV7-9 to TRBJ2-1; TRBD2 agrees at 14 bases. V was clipped by 4 bases and J by 1 base; unmatched bases: 6. The CDR3 runs to 18 residues. Germline loops: CDR1 SEHNR, CDR2 FQNEAQ (reference sequence). CDR3 sequence (DNA): TGTGCCAGCAGCTCCGGGACTAGCGGGAGTCGGTCCTACAATGAGCAGTTCTTC. As protein: CASSSGTSGSRSYNEQFF.

This clone turned up a few times. V gene TRBV2 combines with J gene TRBJ2-3; 12 nucleotides align to TRBD2. CDR1 SNHLY and CDR2 FYNNEI come from the germline V gene. Losses at the gene ends were 6 bases for V and 1 base for J; bases not matched to a gene: 11. This CDR3 spans 18 amino acids. CDR3 loop: CASRLLAGGARGTDTQYF. The CDR3 nucleotides are TGTGCCAGCAGATTGCTAGCGGGGGGGGCAAGGGGCACAGATACGCAGTATTTT.

This clone was detected once. Sequence at one end of the junction differs from germline and may be a read error. The rearrangement joins TRBV3-1 (or the pseudogene TRBV3-2) to TRBJ1-2, with D uncertain. The germline CDR1 and CDR2 sequences are LGHDT and YNNKEL (reference sequence). The CDR3 runs 13 residues. CDR3 nucleotide sequence: TGTGCCAGCAGCCCGGCCTCTGTGTTCCAAGTCTACTTC. Translation: CASSPASVFQVYF.

The V and J genes are TRBV11-3 and TRBJ2-7, with 8 bases aligning to TRBD2. With 5 bases clipped from V and 4 bases from J, the junction kept 7 bases outside the gene matches. This CDR3 is built from 14 residues. Germline lookup yields CDR1 SGHNT and CDR2 YENEEA. The CDR3 here is CASSPGTSQYEQYF. DNA of the CDR3: TGTGCCAGCAGCCCAGGGACTAGTCAATACGAGCAGTACTTC.

A word on this clone: This may arise from a read error, as a much more abundant clone is one base away. J is TRBJ1-1 and V is TRBV6-2 or TRBV6-3, with D hard to call. The CDR3 sequence is 13 residues long. V was cut by 2 bases and J by 1 base, with 5 bases left in between. CDR1 is MNHEY, CDR2 SVGEGT, per germline. CDR3 in amino acids: CASSYEGNTEAFF. In DNA, the CDR3 is TGTGCCAGCAGTTACGAGGGGAACACTGAAGCTTTCTTT.

J is TRBJ2-1 and V is TRBV14; the match to TRBD1 covers 7 bases. CDR1 is SGHDN, CDR2 FVKESK, per germline. The trim removed 2 bases at V and 8 bases at J, leaving 9 bases unmatched. The CDR3 loop spans 15 amino acids. CDR3 nucleotides: TGTGCCAGCAGCCAAAAGGGGGCGGCCGAGGATGAGCAGTTCTTC. It specifies CASSQKGAAEDEQFF.

V is TRBV19 and J is TRBJ1-2; 10 bases are a match to TRBD1. V lost 8 bases to trimming and J lost 8 bases; unmatched junction nucleotides: 5. The germline V gene encodes CDR1 LNHDA and CDR2 SQIVND (reference sequence). The CDR3 covers 12 residues. The CDR3 loop is CASADRGLGYTF. For the CDR3, the DNA is TGTGCCAGTGCCGACAGGGGGCTCGGCTACACCTTC.

DNA of the CDR3: TGTGCCTGGAGTGTGACAGCCATCACCGGGGAGCTGTTTTTT. Translation gives CAWSVTAITGELFF. The V gene is TRBV30, the J gene TRBJ2-2, with D maybe TRBD1 (5 bases). The ends were cut back, 0 bases at V and 4 bases at J, with 9 bases in the middle. Germline CDR1 and CDR2: GTSNPN and SVGIG (reference sequence). CDR3 length: 14 amino acids.

The chain has TRBV6-1 and TRBJ1-6; D gene uncertain. The V end was cut by 7 bases, the J end by 10 bases, with 14 bases between. Per germline, CDR1 MNHNS and CDR2 SASEGT. CDR3 length equals 13 residues. This chain's CDR3 is CASMKSYNSPLHF. In nucleotides, the CDR3 is TGTGCCAGCATGAAAAGTTACAACTCACCCCTCCACTTT.

The V gene is TRBV6-1, the J gene TRBJ2-1, with D uncertain. Per germline, CDR1 MNHNS and CDR2 SASEGT. The CDR3 is 13 amino acids. V was trimmed by 1 base and J by 7 bases, leaving 8 bases between them. The CDR3 sequence is CASSEVVGNEQFF. The CDR3 nucleotides read TGTGCCAGCAGTGAAGTCGTGGGGAATGAGCAGTTCTTC.

The gene calls are TRBV19 and TRBJ2-5; tentatively, D is TRBD1 (6 bases). CDR3 size: 14 residues. The ends were cut back, 5 bases at V and 5 bases at J, with 15 bases in the middle. Germline V gene sequence: CDR1 LNHDA, CDR2 SQIVND (reference sequence). The CDR3 is CASSQQDRGETQYF. CDR3 bases: TGTGCCAGTAGTCAACAGGACAGAGGCGAGACCCAGTACTTC.

The gene calls are TRBV2 and TRBJ1-2; TRBD1 matches 7 bases. CDR1 SNHLY and CDR2 FYNNEI come from the germline V gene. CDR3 length equals 14 residues. The J segment lost 5 bases and the V segment lost 6 bases, leaving 9 bases of the junction unmatched. The CDR3 here is CASSLTGLSYGYTF. The CDR3 DNA follows: TGTGCCAGCAGCTTGACAGGGCTTTCTTATGGCTACACCTTC.

The chain links TRBV4-1 to TRBJ2-1, with TRBD2 identical over 9 bases. From germline, CDR1 is MGHRA and CDR2 YSYEKL. CDR3 length: 14 amino acids. The ends lost 2 bases at V and 7 bases at J; junction bases unmatched: 3. CDR3 loop: CASSQLREGNEQFF. Written as DNA, the CDR3 is TGCGCCAGCAGCCAACTGCGGGAGGGAAATGAGCAGTTCTTC.

The gene calls are TRBV6-2 or TRBV6-3 and TRBJ2-2; the D gene is possibly TRBD1 (5 bases). V dropped 5 bases and J dropped 4 bases, with 5 bases sitting between them. The CDR3 runs 12 residues. Germline V gene sequence: CDR1 MNHEY, CDR2 SVGEGT. In nucleotides, the CDR3 is TGTGCCAGCAGTAGGGGCACCGGGGAGCTGTTTTTT. It yields the protein CASSRGTGELFF.

V gene TRBV7-8 combines with J gene TRBJ2-7; D may be TRBD2 (5 bases). The germline CDR1 and CDR2 sequences are SGHVS and FQNEAQ. Deletions cut 5 bases from V and 2 bases from J, with 10 bases between. This CDR3 comprises 13 residues. CDR3 sequence: CASSNRGAYEQYF. For the CDR3, the DNA is TGTGCCAGCAGCAACCGGGGAGCCTACGAGCAGTACTTC.

This chain connects TRBV5-1 to TRBJ1-2; 7 bases are shared with TRBD1. Germline V lookup: CDR1 SGHRS, CDR2 YFSETQ. The CDR3 has 14 amino acids. After removal of 4 bases from V and 14 bases from J, the junction contained 17 bases not matched to a gene. The CDR3 DNA reads TGCGCCAGCAGCGCCGCCGGGACAGCCTGGGAGAATACCTTC. It codes for CASSAAGTAWENTF.

The V call is TRBV27, the J call TRBJ1-1; a weak D match, TRBD1 (6 bases). The CDR3 sequence is 13 residues long. V was clipped by 3 bases and J by 4 bases, with 9 bases between them. Germline-derived CDR1 and CDR2 are MNHEY and SMNVEV (reference sequence). CDR3 in DNA: TGTGCCAGCAGTTTGACAGGACGCACTGAAGCTTTCTTT. This codes for CASSLTGRTEAFF.

This chain connects TRBV24-1 to TRBJ2-1; 8 bases line up with TRBD2. This CDR3 has 15 amino acids. Germline V lookup: CDR1 KGHDR, CDR2 SFDVKD. V shed 5 bases, J shed 0 bases, and the junction held 2 bases outside the gene matches. This CDR3 is CATSAAGGSYNEQFF. The DNA for the CDR3 is TGTGCCACCAGTGCGGCGGGAGGCTCCTACAATGAGCAGTTCTTC.

The rearrangement joins TRBV7-3 to TRBJ2-6; no firm D call. Germline V gene sequence: CDR1 SGHTA, CDR2 FQGTGA. V gave up 5 bases and J gave up 0 bases, with 14 bases separating them. The CDR3 covers 17 residues. The CDR3: CASSEAGPVSGANVLTF. CDR3 nucleotides: TGTGCCAGCAGCGAAGCCGGACCGGTCTCTGGGGCCAACGTCCTGACTTTC.

This clone was counted only a few times. The chain has TRBV30 and TRBJ1-6, with 8 bases lining up with TRBD1. The V segment lost 7 bases and the J segment 7 bases; nucleotides outside the gene matches: 15. This CDR3 has 16 amino acids. From germline, CDR1 is GTSNPN and CDR2 SVGIG (reference sequence). The chain's CDR3 is CASSAGTGIQNSPLHF. The CDR3, as DNA: TGTGCCTCCTCGGCCGGGACAGGAATTCAAAATTCACCCCTCCACTTT.

This chain joins TRBV7-9 and TRBJ2-1; no clear D gene. The CDR3 loop spans 12 amino acids. The V gene's germline CDR1 is SEHNR and CDR2 FQNEAQ (reference sequence). Deletions cut 5 bases from V and 8 bases from J, with 10 bases between. CDR3 protein: CASSPFIDEQFF. DNA for the CDR3: TGTGCCAGCAGCCCGTTTATCGATGAGCAGTTCTTC. Combining the CDR3 with reference TRBV7-9 and TRBJ2-1 gives the whole variable domain DTGVSQNPRHKITKRGQNVTFRCDPISEHNRLYWYRQTLGQGPEFLTYFQNEAQLEKSRLLSDRFSAERPKGSFSTLEIQRTEQGDSAMYLCASSPFIDEQFFGPGTRLTVL.

J is TRBJ2-1 and V is TRBV29-1, with 9 bases that match TRBD2. Germline V gives CDR1 SQVTM, CDR2 ANQGSEA. The junction had 5 bases not matched to a gene; V was cut back by 1 base and J by 4 bases. CDR3 size: 15 residues. DNA of the CDR3: TGCAGCGTTGAAGCCCCGCGGGAGGGTTACAATGAGCAGTTCTTC. The encoded protein is CSVEAPREGYNEQFF.